Detailed here is one T cell receptor beta chain. One entry per CDR3 protein results from TCRdb running MiXCR on the 5' RACE reads. The repertoire holds roughly 56,000 distinct CDR3 sequences, with about 5.6% as singletons. Trimming shortened V by 4 bases and J by 0 bases, and 13 bases separated the two germline ends. The CDR3 spans 16 residues. Per germline, CDR1 MGHRA and CDR2 YSYEKL. These data originate in a study of T cells after yellow fever vaccination. The TCR originated in a man aged 18 to 29 who received the YFV17D yellow fever vaccine. The chain joins TRBV4-1 to TRBJ2-1; D is ambiguous. Sequenced here: PBMCs, either bulk or a sorted T-cell subset (CD4+, CD8+, memory, or dextramer-sorted; not recorded which), sampled on the day of the yellow fever booster vaccination. CDR3 DNA sequence: TGCGCCAGCAGCCGGAACAGACTTAGCTCCTACAATGAGCAGTTCTTC. It specifies CASSRNRLSSYNEQFF.